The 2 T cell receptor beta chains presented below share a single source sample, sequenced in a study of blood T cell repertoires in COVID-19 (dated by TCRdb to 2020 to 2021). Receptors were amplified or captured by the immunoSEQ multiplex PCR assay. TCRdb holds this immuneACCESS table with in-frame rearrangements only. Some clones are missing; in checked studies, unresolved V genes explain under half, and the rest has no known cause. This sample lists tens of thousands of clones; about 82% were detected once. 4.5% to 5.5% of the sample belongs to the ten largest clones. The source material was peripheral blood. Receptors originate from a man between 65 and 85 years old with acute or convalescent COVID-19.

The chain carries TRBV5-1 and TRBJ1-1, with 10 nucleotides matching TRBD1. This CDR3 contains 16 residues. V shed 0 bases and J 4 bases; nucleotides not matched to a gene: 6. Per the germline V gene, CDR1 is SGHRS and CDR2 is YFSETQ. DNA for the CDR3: TGCGCCAGCAGCTTGGCCGGACAGGGGGGTTTCACTGAAGCTTTCTTT. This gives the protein CASSLAGQGGFTEAFF.

The CDR3 region is CASSLGDRAEGNTIYF. CDR3 sequence (DNA): TGCGCCAGCAGCTTGGGGGACAGGGCCGAGGGAAACACCATATATTTT. The gene calls are TRBV5-1 and TRBJ1-3, with 9 bases that match TRBD1. This CDR3 region has 16 residues. Germline V gene sequence: CDR1 SGHRS, CDR2 YFSETQ. The V segment lost 0 bases and the J segment 4 bases; nucleotides outside the gene matches: 5.